This entry describes one TCR beta chain. Its antigen is not known. Germline V gene lookup returns CDR1 MNHNS and CDR2 SASEGT. The CDR3 has 15 residues. The trim removed 11 bases at V and 4 bases at J, leaving 14 bases unmatched. The data were obtained in a study of cytomegalovirus exposure and HLA in healthy donors. The PCR had 60 Vbeta and 13 Jbeta primers. The protocol was immunoSEQ multiplex PCR, while the TCRdb copy is restricted to in-frame clones and leaves out a portion. The sample consists of around 170,000 clones, around 80% of them appearing once. The study's findings and limits: In an earlier analysis, about 87% or about 30%: the productive usage of most TCR beta V segments.

The V and J genes are TRBV6-1 and TRBJ1-1, with TRBD1 matching over 9 bases. The TCR was taken from a girl aged 5-17 years in good health and CMV-seropositive. The sequenced sample was PBMCs. The CDR3 bases are TGTGCCGGAACGGGACAGGGCCAAGCGTTCACTGAAGCTTTCTTT. As protein: CAGTGQGQAFTEAFF.